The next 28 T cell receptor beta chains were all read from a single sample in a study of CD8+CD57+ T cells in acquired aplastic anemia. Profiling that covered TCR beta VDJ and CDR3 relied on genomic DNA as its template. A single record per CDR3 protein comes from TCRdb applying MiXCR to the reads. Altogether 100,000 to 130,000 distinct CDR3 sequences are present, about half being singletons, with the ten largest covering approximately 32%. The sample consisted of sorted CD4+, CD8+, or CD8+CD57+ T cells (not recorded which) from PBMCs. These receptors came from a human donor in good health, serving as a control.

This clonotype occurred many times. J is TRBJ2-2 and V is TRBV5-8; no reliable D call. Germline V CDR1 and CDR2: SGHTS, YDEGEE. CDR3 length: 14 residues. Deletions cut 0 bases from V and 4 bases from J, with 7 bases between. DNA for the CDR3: TGTGCCAGCAGCTTGGCCTGGGGCACCGGGGAGCTGTTTTTT. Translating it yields CASSLAWGTGELFF.

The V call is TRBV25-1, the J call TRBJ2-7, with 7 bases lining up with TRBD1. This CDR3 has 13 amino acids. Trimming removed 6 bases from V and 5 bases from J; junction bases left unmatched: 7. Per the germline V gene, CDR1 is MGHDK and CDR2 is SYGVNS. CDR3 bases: TGTGCCAGCAGACGGGGACAGCCCAACGAGCAGTACTTC. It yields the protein CASRRGQPNEQYF.

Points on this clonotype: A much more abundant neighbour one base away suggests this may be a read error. The CDR3 DNA reads TGTGCCAGCATGAGGACAGGGGGCGAACACGAGCAGTGCTTC. Translation gives CASMRTGGEHEQCF. This chain uses TRBV2 with TRBJ2-7; 11 bases agree with TRBD1. Germline values: CDR1 SNHLY, CDR2 FYNNEI. This CDR3 region has 14 residues.

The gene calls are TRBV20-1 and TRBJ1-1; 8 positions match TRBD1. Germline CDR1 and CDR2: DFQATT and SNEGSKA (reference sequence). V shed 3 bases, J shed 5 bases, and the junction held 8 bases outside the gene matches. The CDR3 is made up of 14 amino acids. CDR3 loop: CSARETGEETEAFF. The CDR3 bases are TGCAGTGCTAGGGAGACAGGGGAGGAAACTGAAGCTTTCTTT.

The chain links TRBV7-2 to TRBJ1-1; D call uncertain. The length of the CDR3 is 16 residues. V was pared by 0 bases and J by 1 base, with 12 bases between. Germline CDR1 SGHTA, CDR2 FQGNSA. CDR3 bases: TGTGCCAGCAGCTTAGCACGTAGAACAGCGAACACTGAAGCTTTCTTT. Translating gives CASSLARRTANTEAFF.

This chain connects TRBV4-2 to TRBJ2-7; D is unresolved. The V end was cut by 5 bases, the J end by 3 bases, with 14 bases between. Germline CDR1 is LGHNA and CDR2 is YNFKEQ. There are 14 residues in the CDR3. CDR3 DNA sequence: TGTGCCAGCAGCACCCGATACTCACTCTACGAGCAGTACTTC. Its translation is CASSTRYSLYEQYF.

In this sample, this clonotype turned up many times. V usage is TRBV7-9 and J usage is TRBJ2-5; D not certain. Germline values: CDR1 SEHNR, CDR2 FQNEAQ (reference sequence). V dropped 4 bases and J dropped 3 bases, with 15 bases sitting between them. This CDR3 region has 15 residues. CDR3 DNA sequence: TGTGCCAGCAGCTCGACCTTGGGGTTCGAAGAGACCCAGTACTTC. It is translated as CASSSTLGFEETQYF.

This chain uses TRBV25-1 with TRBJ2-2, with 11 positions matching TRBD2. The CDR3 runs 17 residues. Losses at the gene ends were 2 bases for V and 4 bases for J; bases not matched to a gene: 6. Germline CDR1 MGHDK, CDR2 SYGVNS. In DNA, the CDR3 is TGTGCCAGCAGTGAACTGGGGACTAGCGGATCCACCGGGGAGCTGTTTTTT. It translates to CASSELGTSGSTGELFF.

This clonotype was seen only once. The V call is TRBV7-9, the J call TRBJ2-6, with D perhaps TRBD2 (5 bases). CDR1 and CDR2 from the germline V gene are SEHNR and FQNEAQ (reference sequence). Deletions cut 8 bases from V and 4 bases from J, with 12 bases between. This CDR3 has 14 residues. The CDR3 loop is CASSPPGGANVLTF. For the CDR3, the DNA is TGTGCCAGCTCACCACCGGGGGGGGCCAACGTCCTGACTTTC.

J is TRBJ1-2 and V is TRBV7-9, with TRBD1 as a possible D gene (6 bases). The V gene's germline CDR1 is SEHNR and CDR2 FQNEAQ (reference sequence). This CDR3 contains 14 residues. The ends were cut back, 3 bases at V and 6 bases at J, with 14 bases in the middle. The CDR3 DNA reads TGTGCCAGCAGCTTGCGCGGGGGGGCTAATGGCTACACCTTC. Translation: CASSLRGGANGYTF.

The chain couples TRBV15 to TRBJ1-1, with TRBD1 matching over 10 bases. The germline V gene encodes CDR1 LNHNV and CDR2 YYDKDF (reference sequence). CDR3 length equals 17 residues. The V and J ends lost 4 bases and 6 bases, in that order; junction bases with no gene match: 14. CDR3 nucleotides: TGTGCCACCAGCATCGACGGGACAGGGGCCGTTGGGGCTGAAGCTTTCTTT. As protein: CATSIDGTGAVGAEAFF.

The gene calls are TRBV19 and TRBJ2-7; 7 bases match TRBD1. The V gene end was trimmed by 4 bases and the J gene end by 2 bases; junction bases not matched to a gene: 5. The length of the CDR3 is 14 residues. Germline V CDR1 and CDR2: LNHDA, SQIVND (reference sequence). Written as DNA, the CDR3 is TGTGCCAGTAGTAAGGGCAGGGGGACCTACGAGCAGTACTTC. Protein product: CASSKGRGTYEQYF.

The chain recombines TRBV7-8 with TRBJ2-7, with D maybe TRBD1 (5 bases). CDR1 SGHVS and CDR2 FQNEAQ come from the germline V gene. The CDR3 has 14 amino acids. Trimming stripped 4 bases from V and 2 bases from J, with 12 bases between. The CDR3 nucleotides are TGTGCCAGCAGCTCCCCGGACACTGCCTACGAGCAGTACTTC. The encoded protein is CASSSPDTAYEQYF.

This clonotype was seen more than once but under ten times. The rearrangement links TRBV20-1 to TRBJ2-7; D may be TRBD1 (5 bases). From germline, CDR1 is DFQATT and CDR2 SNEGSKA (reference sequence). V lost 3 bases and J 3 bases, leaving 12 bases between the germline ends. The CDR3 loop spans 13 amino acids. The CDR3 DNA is TGCAGTGCTAGGTGGCAGGGAAGCTACGAGCAGTACTTC. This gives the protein CSARWQGSYEQYF.

CDR3 region: CASSQEGRAGRSYEQYF. In DNA, the CDR3 is TGTGCCAGCAGCCAAGAAGGCCGAGCAGGGAGGTCCTACGAGCAGTACTTC. The rearrangement joins TRBV4-2 to TRBJ2-7; TRBD2 might be the D (6 bases). CDR3 length: 17 amino acids. Trimming took 0 bases from V and 1 from J, leaving 16 bases between them. Germline V gene data show CDR1 as LGHNA and CDR2 as YNFKEQ.

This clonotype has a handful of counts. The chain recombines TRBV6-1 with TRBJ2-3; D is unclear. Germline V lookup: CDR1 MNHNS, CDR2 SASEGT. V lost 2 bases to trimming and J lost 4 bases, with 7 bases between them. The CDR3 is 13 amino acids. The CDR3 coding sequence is TGTGCCAGCAGTGAACTGGTGGCAGATACGCAGTATTTT. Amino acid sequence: CASSELVADTQYF.

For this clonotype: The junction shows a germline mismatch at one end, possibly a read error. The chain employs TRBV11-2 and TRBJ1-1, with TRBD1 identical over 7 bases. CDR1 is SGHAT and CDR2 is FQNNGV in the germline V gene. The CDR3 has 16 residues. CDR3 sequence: CANSWERTGGRTEAFF. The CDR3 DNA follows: TGTGCCAACAGCTGGGAGAGGACAGGAGGGCGCACTGAAGCTTTCTTT.

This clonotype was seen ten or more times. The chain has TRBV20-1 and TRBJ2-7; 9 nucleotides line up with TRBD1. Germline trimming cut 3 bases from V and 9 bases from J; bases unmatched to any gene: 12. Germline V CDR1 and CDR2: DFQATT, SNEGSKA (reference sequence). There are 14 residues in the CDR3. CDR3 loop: CSARDRTGEIRQYF. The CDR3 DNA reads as TGCAGTGCTAGGGATAGGACAGGGGAGATCCGGCAGTACTTC.

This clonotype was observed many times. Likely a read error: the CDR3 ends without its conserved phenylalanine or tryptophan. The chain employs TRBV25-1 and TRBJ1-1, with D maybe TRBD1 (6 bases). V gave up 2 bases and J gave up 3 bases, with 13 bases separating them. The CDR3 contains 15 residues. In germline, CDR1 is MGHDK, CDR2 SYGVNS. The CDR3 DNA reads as TGTGCCAGCAGTGAAAGTGGGGAGGGGGACACTGAAGCTTTCTCT. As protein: CASSESGEGDTEAFS.

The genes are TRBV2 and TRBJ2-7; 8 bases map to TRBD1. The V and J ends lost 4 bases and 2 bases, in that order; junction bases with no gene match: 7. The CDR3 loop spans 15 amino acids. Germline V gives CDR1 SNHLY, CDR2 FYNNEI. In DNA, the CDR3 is TGTGCCAGCAGTGCCGGGCGGGACAGGCCCTACGAGCAGTACTTC. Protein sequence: CASSAGRDRPYEQYF.

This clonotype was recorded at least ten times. The CDR3 region has the DNA TGTGCCAGCAGCATGTCAGGGGGCGGGGAAAAACTGTTTTTT. This codes for CASSMSGGGEKLFF. The rearrangement joins TRBV9 to TRBJ1-4, with 8 bases fitting TRBD1. CDR1 is SGDLS and CDR2 is YYNGEE in the germline V gene. The junction had 7 bases not matched to a gene; V was cut back by 4 bases and J by 8 bases. The CDR3 spans 14 residues.

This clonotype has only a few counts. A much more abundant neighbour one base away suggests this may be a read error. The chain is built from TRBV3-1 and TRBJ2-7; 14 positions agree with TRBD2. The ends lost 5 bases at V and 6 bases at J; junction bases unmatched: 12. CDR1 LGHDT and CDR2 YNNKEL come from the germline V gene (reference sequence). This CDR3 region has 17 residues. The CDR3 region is CASSYGTSGGGTCEQYF. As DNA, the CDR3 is TGTGCCAGCAGCTACGGGACTAGCGGGGGTGGGACCTGCGAGCAGTACTTC.

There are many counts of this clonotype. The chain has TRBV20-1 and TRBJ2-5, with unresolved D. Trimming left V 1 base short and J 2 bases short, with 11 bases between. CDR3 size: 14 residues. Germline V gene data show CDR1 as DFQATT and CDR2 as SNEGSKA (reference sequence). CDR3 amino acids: CSARGETSQETQYF. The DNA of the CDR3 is TGCAGTGCTAGAGGAGAAACTTCTCAAGAGACCCAGTACTTC.

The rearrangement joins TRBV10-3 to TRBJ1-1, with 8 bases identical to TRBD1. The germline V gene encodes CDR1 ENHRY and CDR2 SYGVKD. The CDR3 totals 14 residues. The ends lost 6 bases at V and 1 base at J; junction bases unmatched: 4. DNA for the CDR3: TGTGCCATCAGATCGGGACAGGAGAACACTGAAGCTTTCTTT. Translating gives CAIRSGQENTEAFF.

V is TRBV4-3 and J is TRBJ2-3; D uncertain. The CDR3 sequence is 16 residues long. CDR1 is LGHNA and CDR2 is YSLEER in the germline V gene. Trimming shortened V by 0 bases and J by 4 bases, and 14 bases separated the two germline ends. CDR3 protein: CASSQDRRPPADTQYF. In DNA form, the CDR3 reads TGCGCCAGCAGCCAAGATCGGAGACCCCCCGCAGATACGCAGTATTTT.

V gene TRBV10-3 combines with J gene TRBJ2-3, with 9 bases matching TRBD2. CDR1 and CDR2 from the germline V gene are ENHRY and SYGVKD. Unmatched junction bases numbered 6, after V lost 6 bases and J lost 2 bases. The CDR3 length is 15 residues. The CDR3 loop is CAIRMLAGNTDTQYF. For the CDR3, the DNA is TGTGCCATCAGGATGCTAGCGGGGAACACAGATACGCAGTATTTT.

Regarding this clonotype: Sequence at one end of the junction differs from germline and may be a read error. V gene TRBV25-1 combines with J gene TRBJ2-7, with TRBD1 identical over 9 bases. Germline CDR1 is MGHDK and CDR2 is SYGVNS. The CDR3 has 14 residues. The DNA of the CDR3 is TGTGCCAGCAGTGGGGGGACAGGGTACTACGAGCAGTGCTTC. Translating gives CASSGGTGYYEQCF.

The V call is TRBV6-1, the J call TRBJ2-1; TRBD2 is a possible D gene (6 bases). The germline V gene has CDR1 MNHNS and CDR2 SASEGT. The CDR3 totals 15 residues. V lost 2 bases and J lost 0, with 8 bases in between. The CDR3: CASSERGDSYNEQFF. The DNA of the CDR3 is TGTGCCAGCAGTGAACGCGGGGACTCCTACAATGAGCAGTTCTTC.